This T cell receptor (beta chain) comes out of a study of control samples from healthy donors and cancer patients. The CDR3 runs to 16 residues. Germline V gene data show CDR1 as SGHAT and CDR2 as FQNNGV. The V gene lost 1 base and the J gene lost 2 bases, with 13 bases spanning the gap. Libraries were prepared by immunoSEQ multiplex PCR; TCRdb keeps only in-frame clonotypes and omits some of them. The repertoire has around 140,000 clones, 91% of them found once; the top ten carry 5.5% to 9%. The rearrangement links TRBV11-2 to TRBJ2-3; tentatively, D is TRBD1 or TRBD2 (6 bases each). The sequencing input was blood. This TCR was recovered from a man between 18 and 35 years old in good health. DNA for the CDR3: TGTGCCAGCAGCTTAGTCGCGGGACATAACACAGATACGCAGTATTTT. Protein product: CASSLVAGHNTDTQYF.